Below, 24 T cell receptor beta chains from the same sample are listed, as sequenced in a study of radiotherapy plus CTLA-4 blockade in lung cancer. Using immunoSEQ multiplex PCR, the repertoire was profiled, and TCRdb retains in-frame clones only, with some absent. There are roughly 100,000 clones in the sample; approximately 87% occur only once, and under 2.5% lies in the top ten. Sequenced material: peripheral blood, taken from a patient treated with radiotherapy plus ipilimumab. Receptor source: a human donor with non-small cell lung cancer that progressed on radiotherapy plus ipilimumab. Some clones in this sample may be carry-over from other donors' samples.

The chain employs TRBV6-1 and TRBJ1-3; unclear D gene. Between the trimmed V and J ends, which lost 3 bases and 11 bases, there was a span of 14 bases. This CDR3 is 13 amino acids long. The V gene's germline CDR1 is MNHNS and CDR2 SASEGT. CDR3 sequence reads: CASSENSWEAIYF. For the CDR3, the DNA is TGTGCCAGCAGTGAGAACTCCTGGGAGGCCATATATTTT.

The genes are TRBV7-9 and TRBJ2-5; D unresolved. Germline CDR1 SEHNR, CDR2 FQNEAQ (reference sequence). The CDR3 length is 13 residues. V lost 1 base, J lost 0 bases, and 3 bases lay in between. The CDR3 DNA is TGTGCCAGCAGCTTAGTGAACCAAGAGACCCAGTACTTC. It yields the protein CASSLVNQETQYF.

This chain connects TRBV29-1 to TRBJ2-1; perhaps TRBD2 as D (5 bases). V lost 3 bases to trimming and J lost 9 bases, with 15 bases between them. Germline-derived CDR1 and CDR2 are SQVTM and ANQGSEA. This CDR3 region has 13 residues. The CDR3: CSVDLYGRGEQFF. DNA for the CDR3: TGCAGCGTTGACCTCTATGGCCGGGGTGAGCAGTTCTTC.

The rearrangement joins TRBV25-1 to TRBJ1-6; a weak D match, TRBD1 (5 bases). The germline V gene has CDR1 MGHDK and CDR2 SYGVNS. Trimming pared 3 bases from V and 10 bases from J, leaving 13 bases between. This CDR3 has 14 amino acids. CDR3 sequence (DNA): TGTGCCAGCAGTGATCAGGGAAGGAGATCACCCCTCCACTTT. It specifies CASSDQGRRSPLHF.

The chain recombines TRBV18 with TRBJ1-2; a possible D gene is TRBD1 (5 bases). Germline lookup yields CDR1 KGHSH and CDR2 LQKENI. Trimming left V 3 bases short and J 7 bases short, with 12 bases between. This CDR3 comprises 13 residues. CDR3 nucleotide sequence: TGTGCCAGCTCACCCTCGGACGGGGCTGGCTACACCTTC. It encodes CASSPSDGAGYTF.

V gene TRBV4-3 combines with J gene TRBJ1-2; D gene ambiguous. V was pared by 0 bases and J by 5 bases, with 4 bases between. Germline CDR1 is LGHNA and CDR2 is YSLEER. The length of the CDR3 is 12 residues. The CDR3 nucleotides read TGCGCCAGCAGCCAAGAAGGGTATGGCTACACCTTC. The encoded protein is CASSQEGYGYTF.

This clone was counted a single time. This rearrangement joins TRBV11-2 to TRBJ1-2; TRBD1 might be the D (5 bases). The germline V and J ends were trimmed by 5 bases and 6 bases, with 19 bases remaining between them. The CDR3 spans 15 residues. Germline lookup yields CDR1 SGHAT and CDR2 FQNNGV. The DNA of the CDR3 is TGTGCCAGCAGCCCTAGGGAGGGGCTGCGGGATGGCTACACCTTC. Its translation: CASSPREGLRDGYTF.

Written as DNA, the CDR3 is TGTGCCAGCAGCTTAGAACACTATATTGGGTTAACGGGAGCCAACGTCCTGACTTTC. Translating it yields CASSLEHYIGLTGANVLTF. The chain links TRBV7-8 to TRBJ2-6; possible D gene TRBD2, 5 bases. The V end was cut by 1 base, the J end by 7 bases, with 23 bases between. The length of the CDR3 is 19 residues. Germline lookup yields CDR1 SGHVS and CDR2 FQNEAQ.

This clone was detected only once. The chain recombines TRBV11-3 with TRBJ2-5, with D unresolved. Germline CDR1 reads SGHNT; CDR2 reads YENEEA. The V end was cut by 4 bases, the J end by 0 bases, with 12 bases between. The CDR3 has 15 residues. CDR3 region: CASSSGRLYQETQYF. The CDR3, as DNA: TGTGCCAGCAGCTCCGGACGGCTGTACCAAGAGACCCAGTACTTC.

This clone was seen only a few times. The gene calls are TRBV9 and TRBJ2-7; D is perhaps TRBD1 or TRBD2 (5 bases each). In germline, CDR1 is SGDLS, CDR2 YYNGEE. This CDR3 region has 17 residues. V lost 4 bases and J lost 2, with 22 bases in between. This CDR3 reads CASSPGGAGTDPYEQYF. CDR3 bases: TGTGCCAGCAGCCCCGGAGGCGCCGGGACGGACCCCTACGAGCAGTACTTC.

V gene TRBV27 combines with J gene TRBJ1-6; a weak D match, TRBD1 (6 bases). This CDR3 comprises 20 residues. Germline CDR1 and CDR2: MNHEY and SMNVEV (reference sequence). Trimming took 5 bases from V and 6 from J, leaving 29 bases between them. The CDR3 nucleotides are TGTGCCAGCAGTCTCTACTCCGGGACATTAAGTAGGGGGTTTAATTCACCCCTCCACTTT. It yields the protein CASSLYSGTLSRGFNSPLHF.

Note on this clone: Given the absence of the conserved phenylalanine or tryptophan at the CDR3 end, a read error is likely. Because the CDR3's place on the DNA is in doubt, the DNA is left out and the CDR3 is given as listed by TCRdb. J is TRBJ1-3 and V is TRBV5-6. CDR1 is SGHDT and CDR2 is YYEEEE in the germline V gene. The CDR3 numbers 13 amino acids, ends counted. CDR3 protein: CASSFSTGIQQAC.

V usage is TRBV6-1 and J usage is TRBJ1-5, with 8 bases aligning to TRBD1. The CDR3 contains 12 residues. From germline, CDR1 is MNHNS and CDR2 SASEGT. V gave up 6 bases and J gave up 5 bases; unmatched junction bases: 0. CDR3 amino acids: CASRGQDQPQHF. CDR3 DNA: TGTGCCAGCAGGGGACAGGATCAGCCCCAGCATTTT.

This chain joins TRBV9 and TRBJ1-1; no clear D gene. V lost 4 bases, J lost 1 base, and 20 bases lay in between. CDR1 SGDLS and CDR2 YYNGEE come from the germline V gene. The CDR3 totals 17 residues. The CDR3 region is CASSPNSRQRTNTEAFF. The CDR3, as DNA: TGTGCCAGCAGCCCGAATAGTCGGCAGCGGACGAACACTGAAGCTTTCTTT.

This chain joins TRBV2 and TRBJ2-7, with 7 bases matching TRBD1. CDR3 length equals 12 residues. J gave up 4 bases and V 8 bases, and 5 bases lay outside the gene matches. CDR1 and CDR2 from the germline V gene are SNHLY and FYNNEI. CDR3: CASGTEQYEQYF. The DNA of the CDR3 is TGTGCCAGCGGGACAGAACAGTACGAGCAGTACTTC.

The CDR3 region is CASSQVELNTDTQYF. The CDR3, as DNA: TGCGCCAGCAGCCAAGTCGAATTGAACACAGATACGCAGTATTTT. V gene TRBV4-1 combines with J gene TRBJ2-3; no clear D gene. This CDR3 is built from 15 residues. With 1 base removed from V and 2 bases from J, the gap between germline ends came to 10 bases. CDR1 and CDR2 from the germline V gene are MGHRA and YSYEKL.

The V gene is TRBV9, the J gene TRBJ2-5; 9 positions match TRBD2. Germline V lookup: CDR1 SGDLS, CDR2 YYNGEE. V shed 3 bases and J 2 bases; nucleotides not matched to a gene: 14. CDR3 length: 18 residues. The CDR3 nucleotides read TGTGCCAGCAGCGCCGACCCGGGGGCTAGCGGGGAGCAAGAGACCCAGTACTTC. It translates to CASSADPGASGEQETQYF.

The rearrangement links TRBV6-6 to TRBJ2-7; D is possibly TRBD2 (7 bases). The CDR3 has 13 residues. Trimming cost V 8 bases and J 3 bases, with 14 bases left between them. Germline V gene sequence: CDR1 MNHNY, CDR2 SVGAGI (reference sequence). In DNA form, the CDR3 reads TGTGCCAGCTCCCCGCGGGGGCACTACGAGCAGTACTTC. Its translation: CASSPRGHYEQYF.

This chain uses TRBV11-3 with TRBJ1-1, with D unclear. The V end lost 2 bases, the J end lost 1 base, and 8 bases lay between the germline ends. Germline-derived CDR1 and CDR2 are SGHNT and YENEEA. This CDR3 is built from 14 residues. The CDR3 nucleotides are TGTGCCAGCAGCTTATCAGGCTCGAACACTGAAGCTTTCTTT. Translated, it gives CASSLSGSNTEAFF.

This clone was detected once. The chain links TRBV9 to TRBJ1-2, with 8 bases that match TRBD1. CDR1 is SGDLS and CDR2 is YYNGEE in the germline V gene. With V trimmed by 3 bases and J by 5 bases, 12 bases remained unmatched. CDR3 length equals 16 residues. In DNA, the CDR3 is TGTGCCAGCAGCGCCACAGGACAGGGCTTTAGTTATGGCTACACCTTC. Its protein is CASSATGQGFSYGYTF.

CDR3 nucleotide sequence: TGTGCCAGCAGCTTAGCGGACCGTTCCTCATATGGCTACACCTTC. Its translation is CASSLADRSSYGYTF. J is TRBJ1-2 and V is TRBV7-2; D ambiguous. V was shortened by 0 bases and J by 5 bases, with 13 bases between the two germline ends. This CDR3 has 15 residues. Per germline, CDR1 SGHTA and CDR2 FQGNSA.

The chain combines TRBV19 with TRBJ1-1; 9 bases fit TRBD1. The CDR3 extends over 13 amino acids. Losses at the gene ends were 6 bases for V and 4 bases for J; bases not matched to a gene: 3. CDR1 and CDR2 from the germline V gene are LNHDA and SQIVND (reference sequence). CDR3 DNA: TGTGCCAGTAGATTACAGGGGGCCACTGAAGCTTTCTTT. Its protein is CASRLQGATEAFF. Full variable domain (missing parts from reference TRBV19 and TRBJ1-1): DGGITQSPKYLFRKEGQNVTLSCEQNLNHDAMYWYRQDPGQGLRLIYYSQIVNDFQKGDIAEGYSVSREKKESFPLTVTSAQKNPTAFYLCASRLQGATEAFFGQGTRLTVV.

The V and J genes are TRBV7-3 and TRBJ2-3; 12 nucleotides line up with TRBD2. The CDR3 runs to 17 residues. Per germline, CDR1 SGHTA and CDR2 FQGTGA. The V segment lost 5 bases and the J segment 4 bases; nucleotides outside the gene matches: 10. DNA for the CDR3: TGTGCCAGCAGCCCTAGCGGGGGGGCCTTTTATCCAGATACGCAGTATTTT. The encoded protein is CASSPSGGAFYPDTQYF.

J is TRBJ2-1 and V is TRBV6-4, with 9 bases identical to TRBD2. J gave up 0 bases and V 3 bases, and 0 bases lay outside the gene matches. CDR1 is MRHNA, CDR2 SNTAGT, per germline. The CDR3 extends over 15 amino acids. The CDR3 sequence is CASSERGGSYNEQFF. CDR3 DNA sequence: TGTGCCAGCAGTGAGCGGGGGGGCTCCTACAATGAGCAGTTCTTC.